This T cell receptor beta chain was recorded in a study of T cell responses to AZD1222 COVID-19 vaccine. Trimming cost V 2 bases and J 5 bases; bases outside gene matches: 6. The CDR3 is made up of 16 amino acids. Per the germline V gene, CDR1 is MNHEY and CDR2 is SVGAGI. This clone was observed once. Some clones are missing from TCRdb's copy, which holds only in-frame ones; the method was immunoSEQ multiplex PCR. The repertoire holds about 180,000 clones, with around 90% as singletons. The sample in question was peripheral blood, obtained 28 days after the second AZD1222 dose. The rearrangement joins TRBV6-5 to TRBJ2-5, with 12 bases that match TRBD1. The source is an adult who received the AZD1222 COVID-19 vaccine. CDR3 in DNA: TGTGCCAGCAGTTACGGCGGGACAGGGGGCGCGGAGACCCAGTACTTC. Its protein is CASSYGGTGGAETQYF.